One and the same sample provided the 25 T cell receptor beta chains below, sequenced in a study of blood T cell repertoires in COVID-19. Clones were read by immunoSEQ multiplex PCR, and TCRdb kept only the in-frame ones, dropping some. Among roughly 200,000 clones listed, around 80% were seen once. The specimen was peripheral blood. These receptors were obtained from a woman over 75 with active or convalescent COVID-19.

CDR3 sequence: CASSTQGQSTDTQYF. The DNA of the CDR3 is TGTGCCAGTAGTACGCAGGGTCAGTCAACAGATACGCAGTATTTT. The V gene is TRBV19, the J gene TRBJ2-3; possibly TRBD1 for D (5 bases). Trimming left V 4 bases short and J 3 bases short, with 14 bases between. CDR1 and CDR2 from the germline V gene are LNHDA and SQIVND (reference sequence). This CDR3 is built from 15 residues. Using reference TRBV19 and TRBJ2-3 for the parts outside the CDR3, the full variable domain is DGGITQSPKYLFRKEGQNVTLSCEQNLNHDAMYWYRQDPGQGLRLIYYSQIVNDFQKGDIAEGYSVSREKKESFPLTVTSAQKNPTAFYLCASSTQGQSTDTQYFGPGTRLTVL.

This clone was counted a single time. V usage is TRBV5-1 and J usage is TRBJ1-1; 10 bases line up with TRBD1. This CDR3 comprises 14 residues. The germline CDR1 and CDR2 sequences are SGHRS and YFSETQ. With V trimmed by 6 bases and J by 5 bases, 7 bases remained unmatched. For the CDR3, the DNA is TGCGCCAGCACCGGGACAGGGGCGCGAACTGAAGCTTTCTTT. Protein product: CASTGTGARTEAFF. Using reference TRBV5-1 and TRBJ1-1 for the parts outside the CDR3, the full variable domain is KAGVTQTPRYLIKTRGQQVTLSCSPISGHRSVSWYQQTPGQGLQFLFEYFSETQRNKGNFPGRFSGRQFSNSRSEMNVSTLELGDSALYLCASTGTGARTEAFFGQGTRLTVV.

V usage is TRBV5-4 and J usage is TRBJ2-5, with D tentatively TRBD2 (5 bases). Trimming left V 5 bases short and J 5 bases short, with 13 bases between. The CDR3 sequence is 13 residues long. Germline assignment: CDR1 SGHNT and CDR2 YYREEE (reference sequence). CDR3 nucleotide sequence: TGTGCCAGCAGACCTGCCACGGGGGAGACCCAGTACTTC. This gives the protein CASRPATGETQYF.

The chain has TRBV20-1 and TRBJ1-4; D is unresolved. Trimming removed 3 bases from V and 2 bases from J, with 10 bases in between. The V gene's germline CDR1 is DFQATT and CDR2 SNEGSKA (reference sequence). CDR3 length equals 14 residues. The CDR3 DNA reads TGCAGTGCTAGTCCCCTACCCACTAATGAAAAACTGTTTTTT. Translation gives CSASPLPTNEKLFF.

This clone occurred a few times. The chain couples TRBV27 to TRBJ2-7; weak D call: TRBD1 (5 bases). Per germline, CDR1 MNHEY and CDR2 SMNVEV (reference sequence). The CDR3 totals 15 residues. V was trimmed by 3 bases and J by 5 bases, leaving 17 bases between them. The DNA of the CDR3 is TGTGCCAGCAGTTTCTCCCGCCTGACAGCCCACGAGCAGTACTTC. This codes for CASSFSRLTAHEQYF.

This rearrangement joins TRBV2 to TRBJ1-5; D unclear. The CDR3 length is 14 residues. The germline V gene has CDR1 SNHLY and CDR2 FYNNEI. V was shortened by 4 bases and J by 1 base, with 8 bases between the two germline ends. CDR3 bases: TGTGCCAGCAGTGGGCGGTCGAGCAATCAGCCCCAGCATTTT. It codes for CASSGRSSNQPQHF.

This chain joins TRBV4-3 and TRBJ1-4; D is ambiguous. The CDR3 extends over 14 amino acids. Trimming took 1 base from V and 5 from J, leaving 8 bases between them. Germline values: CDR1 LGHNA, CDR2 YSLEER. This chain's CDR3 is CASSQVLGNEKLFF. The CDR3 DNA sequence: TGCGCCAGCAGCCAAGTACTAGGAAATGAAAAACTGTTTTTT.

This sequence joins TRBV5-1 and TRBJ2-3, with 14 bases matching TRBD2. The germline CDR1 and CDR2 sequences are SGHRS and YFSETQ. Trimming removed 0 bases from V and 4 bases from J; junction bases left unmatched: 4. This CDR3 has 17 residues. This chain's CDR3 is CASSLAGTSGGSDTQYF. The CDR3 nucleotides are TGCGCCAGCAGCTTGGCAGGGACTAGCGGGGGTTCAGATACGCAGTATTTT.

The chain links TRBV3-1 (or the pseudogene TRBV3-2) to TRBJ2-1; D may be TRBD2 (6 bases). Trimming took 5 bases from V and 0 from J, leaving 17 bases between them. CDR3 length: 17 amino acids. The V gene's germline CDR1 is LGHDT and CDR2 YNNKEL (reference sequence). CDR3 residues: CASSSAVGGSSYNEQFF. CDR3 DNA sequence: TGTGCCAGCAGCTCAGCGGTGGGGGGAAGCTCCTACAATGAGCAGTTCTTC.

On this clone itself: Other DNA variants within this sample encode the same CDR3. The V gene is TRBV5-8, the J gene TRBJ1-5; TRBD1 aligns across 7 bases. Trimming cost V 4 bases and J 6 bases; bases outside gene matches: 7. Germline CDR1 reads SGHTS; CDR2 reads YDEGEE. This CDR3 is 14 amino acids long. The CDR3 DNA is TGTGCCAGCAGCCCTGACAGGGCCCCTCAGCCCCAGCATTTT. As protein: CASSPDRAPQPQHF.

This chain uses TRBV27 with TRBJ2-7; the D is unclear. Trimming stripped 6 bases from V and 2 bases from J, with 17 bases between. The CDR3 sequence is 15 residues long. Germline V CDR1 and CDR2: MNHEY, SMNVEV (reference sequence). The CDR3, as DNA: TGTGCCAGCAGCCTTTCTACAGCTGGAACCTACGAGCAGTACTTC. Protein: CASSLSTAGTYEQYF.

DNA for the CDR3: TGTGCCAGCAGCTTAGGCGGCTATGGCTACACCTTC. Translated, it gives CASSLGGYGYTF. The chain joins TRBV7-8 to TRBJ1-2; D remains ambiguous. Per the germline V gene, CDR1 is SGHVS and CDR2 is FQNEAQ. V lost 1 base and J 4 bases, leaving 4 bases between the germline ends. This CDR3 is 12 amino acids long.

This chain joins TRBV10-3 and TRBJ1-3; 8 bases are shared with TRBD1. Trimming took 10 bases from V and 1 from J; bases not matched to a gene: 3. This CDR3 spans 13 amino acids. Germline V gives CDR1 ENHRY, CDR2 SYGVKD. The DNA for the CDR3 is TGTGCCAGCCAGGGGGCGTCTGGAAACACCATATATTTT. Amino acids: CASQGASGNTIYF.

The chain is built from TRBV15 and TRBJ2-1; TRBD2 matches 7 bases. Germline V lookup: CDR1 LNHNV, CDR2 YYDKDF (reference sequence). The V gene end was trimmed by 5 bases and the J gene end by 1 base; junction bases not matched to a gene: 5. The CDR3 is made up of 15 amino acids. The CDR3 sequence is CATSHRGGSYNEQFF. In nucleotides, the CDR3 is TGTGCCACCAGCCACCGGGGAGGGTCCTACAATGAGCAGTTCTTC. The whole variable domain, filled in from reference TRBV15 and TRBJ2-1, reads DAMVIQNPRYQVTQFGKPVTLSCSQTLNHNVMYWYQQKSSQAPKLLFHYYDKDFNNEADTPDNFQSRRPNTSFCFLDIRSPGLGDTAMYLCATSHRGGSYNEQFFGPGTRLTVL.

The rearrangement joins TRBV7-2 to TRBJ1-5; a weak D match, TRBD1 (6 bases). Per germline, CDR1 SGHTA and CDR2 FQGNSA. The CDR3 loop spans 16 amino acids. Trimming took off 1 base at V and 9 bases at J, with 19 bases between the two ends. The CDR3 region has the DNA TGTGCCAGCAGCTTAGATAGGCAGGGGACCGGTCTGCCCCAGCATTTT. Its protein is CASSLDRQGTGLPQHF.

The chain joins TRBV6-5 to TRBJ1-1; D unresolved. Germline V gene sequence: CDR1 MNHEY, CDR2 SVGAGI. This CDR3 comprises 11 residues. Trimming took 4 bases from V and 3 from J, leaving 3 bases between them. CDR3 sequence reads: CASSSYTEAFF. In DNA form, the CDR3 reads TGTGCCAGCAGTTCGTACACTGAAGCTTTCTTT.

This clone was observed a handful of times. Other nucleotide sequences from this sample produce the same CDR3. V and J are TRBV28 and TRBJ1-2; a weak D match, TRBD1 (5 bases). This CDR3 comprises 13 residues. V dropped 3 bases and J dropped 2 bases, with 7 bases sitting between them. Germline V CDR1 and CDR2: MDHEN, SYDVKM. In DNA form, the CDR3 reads TGTGCCAGCAGTTTCTCAGGGAACTATGGCTACACCTTC. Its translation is CASSFSGNYGYTF.

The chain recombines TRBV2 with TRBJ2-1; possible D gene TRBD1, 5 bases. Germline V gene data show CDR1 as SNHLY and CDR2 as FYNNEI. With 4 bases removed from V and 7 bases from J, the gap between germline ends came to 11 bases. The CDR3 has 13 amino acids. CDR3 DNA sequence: TGTGCCAGCAGTGTTGTCAGGGAAAATGAGCAGTTCTTC. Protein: CASSVVRENEQFF.

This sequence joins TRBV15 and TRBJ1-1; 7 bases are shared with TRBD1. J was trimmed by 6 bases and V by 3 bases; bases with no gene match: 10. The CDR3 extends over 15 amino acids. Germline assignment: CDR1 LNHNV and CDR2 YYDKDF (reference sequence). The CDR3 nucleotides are TGTGCCACCAGCAGTGCCGCAGCCAGGGGGGCTGAAGCTTTCTTT. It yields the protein CATSSAAARGAEAFF.

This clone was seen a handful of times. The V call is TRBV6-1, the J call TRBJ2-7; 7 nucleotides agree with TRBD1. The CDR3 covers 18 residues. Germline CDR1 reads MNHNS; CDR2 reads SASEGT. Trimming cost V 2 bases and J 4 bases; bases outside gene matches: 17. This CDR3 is CASSEWDRLIGGRYEQYF. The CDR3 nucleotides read TGTGCCAGCAGTGAATGGGACAGATTGATCGGCGGTCGGTACGAGCAGTACTTC.

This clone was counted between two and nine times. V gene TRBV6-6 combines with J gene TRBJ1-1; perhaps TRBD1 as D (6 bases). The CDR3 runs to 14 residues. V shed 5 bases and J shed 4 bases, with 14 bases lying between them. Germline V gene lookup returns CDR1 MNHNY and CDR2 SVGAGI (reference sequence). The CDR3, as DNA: TGTGCCAGCAGTGGGGACACCCGGGGCACTGAAGCTTTCTTT. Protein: CASSGDTRGTEAFF.

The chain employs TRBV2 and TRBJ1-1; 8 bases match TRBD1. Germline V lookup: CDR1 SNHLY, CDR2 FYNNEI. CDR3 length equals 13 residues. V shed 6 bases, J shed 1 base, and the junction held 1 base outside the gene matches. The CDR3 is CASRGQGNTEAFF. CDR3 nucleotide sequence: TGTGCCAGCAGAGGACAGGGGAACACTGAAGCTTTCTTT.

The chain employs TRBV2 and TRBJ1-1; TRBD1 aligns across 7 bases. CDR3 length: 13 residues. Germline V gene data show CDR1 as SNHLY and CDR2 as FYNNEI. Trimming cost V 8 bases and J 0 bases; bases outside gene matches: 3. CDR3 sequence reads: CASVDRVNTEAFF. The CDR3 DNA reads TGTGCCAGCGTTGACAGGGTGAACACTGAAGCTTTCTTT.

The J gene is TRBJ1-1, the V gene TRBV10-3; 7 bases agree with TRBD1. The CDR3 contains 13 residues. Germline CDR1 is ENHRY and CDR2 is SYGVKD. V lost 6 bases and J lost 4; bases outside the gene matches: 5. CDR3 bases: TGTGCCATCAGGGGAGGACAGGTCACTGAAGCTTTCTTT. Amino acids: CAIRGGQVTEAFF.

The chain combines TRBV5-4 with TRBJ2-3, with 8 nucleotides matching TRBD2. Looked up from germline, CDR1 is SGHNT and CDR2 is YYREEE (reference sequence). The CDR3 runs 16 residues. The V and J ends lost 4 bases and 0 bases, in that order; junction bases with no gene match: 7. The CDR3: CASSTGGGPSTDTQYF. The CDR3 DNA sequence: TGTGCCAGCAGCACGGGGGGGGGACCAAGCACAGATACGCAGTATTTT.